This is a list of T cell receptor beta chains from one sample in a study of blood T cell repertoires in COVID-19. Data came from immunoSEQ multiplex PCR; TCRdb stores just in-frame clones and leaves some out. The sample gives some 160,000 clones, roughly 93% of which show up once; approximately 2.4% is in the top ten. The material sequenced was peripheral blood. The receptors derive from a man between 18 and 35 years old with acute or convalescent COVID-19. The CDR3 runs from the conserved cysteine through the conserved F or W. Fields, in order: clone size, D gene, J gene, V gene, CDR3 protein, CDR3 DNA. D genes are given only for firm matches. Clone sizes are given selectively: once, few, many, or a class where the clone is expanded.

clone size: .
D gene: .
J gene: TRBJ2-3
V gene: TRBV14
CDR3 protein: CASSQDVRGTDTQYF
CDR3 DNA: TGTGCCAGCAGCCAAGATGTGAGGGGCACAGATACGCAGTATTTT

clone size: .
D gene: .
J gene: TRBJ2-5
V gene: TRBV7-7
CDR3 protein: CASSLGRAQETQYF
CDR3 DNA: TGTGCCAGCAGCTTAGGGCGGGCTCAAGAGACCCAGTACTTC

clone size: once
D gene: .
J gene: TRBJ1-5
V gene: TRBV2
CDR3 protein: CASDETLDSNQPQHF
CDR3 DNA: TGTGCCAGCGACGAGACTTTAGATAGCAATCAGCCCCAGCATTTT

clone size: .
D gene: .
J gene: TRBJ2-6
V gene: TRBV10-3
CDR3 protein: CAIRGSDRESGANVLTF
CDR3 DNA: TGTGCCATCAGGGGCAGTGATCGGGAGAGTGGGGCCAACGTCCTGACTTTC

clone size: .
D gene: .
J gene: TRBJ1-1
V gene: TRBV9
CDR3 protein: CASSPGLLLNTEAFF
CDR3 DNA: TGTGCCAGCAGCCCGGGACTCCTTTTGAACACTGAAGCTTTCTTT

clone size: .
D gene: .
J gene: TRBJ1-2
V gene: TRBV4-1
CDR3 protein: CASSQDQRGRGYTF
CDR3 DNA: TGCGCCAGCAGCCAAGATCAAAGGGGCCGGGGCTACACCTTC

clone size: few
D gene: TRBD1
J gene: TRBJ1-4
V gene: TRBV7-9
CDR3 protein: CASSMIQGVLEKLFF
CDR3 DNA: TGTGCCAGCAGCATGATACAGGGGGTACTTGAAAAACTGTTTTTT

clone size: .
D gene: .
J gene: TRBJ2-3
V gene: TRBV24-1
CDR3 protein: CATSDASGPSTDTQYF
CDR3 DNA: TGTGCCACCAGTGACGCCAGCGGACCTAGCACAGATACGCAGTATTTT

clone size: .
D gene: TRBD2
J gene: TRBJ2-5
V gene: TRBV7-2
CDR3 protein: CASSLSASGVLETQYF
CDR3 DNA: TGTGCCAGCAGCTTATCAGCTAGCGGGGTCCTTGAGACCCAGTACTTC

clone size: few
D gene: .
J gene: TRBJ1-1
V gene: TRBV6-5
CDR3 protein: CASSRTGYDTEAFF
CDR3 DNA: TGTGCCAGCAGTCGAACAGGGTATGACACTGAAGCTTTCTTT

clone size: .
D gene: .
J gene: TRBJ1-1
V gene: TRBV12-3/TRBV12-4
CDR3 protein: CASSLGAGWGAFF
CDR3 DNA: TGTGCCAGCAGTTTAGGGGCAGGGTGGGGAGCTTTCTTT

clone size: .
D gene: .
J gene: TRBJ1-5
V gene: TRBV5-4
CDR3 protein: CASSDGQGSNQPQHF
CDR3 DNA: TGTGCCAGCAGCGACGGCCAGGGGAGCAATCAGCCCCAGCATTTT

clone size: .
D gene: .
J gene: TRBJ2-5
V gene: TRBV5-1
CDR3 protein: CASSSPRTAQETQYF
CDR3 DNA: TGCGCCAGCAGCTCGCCCCGGACAGCGCAAGAGACCCAGTACTTC

clone size: .
D gene: TRBD1
J gene: TRBJ1-3
V gene: TRBV29-1
CDR3 protein: CSVGQGVPGNTIYF
CDR3 DNA: TGCAGCGTCGGACAGGGAGTCCCTGGAAACACCATATATTTT